This is a list of T cell receptor beta chains from one sample in a study of beta chain features in type 1 diabetes. The method was immunoSEQ multiplex PCR; TCRdb's version includes in-frame clones alone and lacks a portion of them. The table shows approximately 110,000 clones, with approximately 37% occurring only once. Material: stem cell memory CD4+ T cells from blood. Receptors originate from a woman aged 18-29 years in good health. The CDR3 runs from the conserved cysteine through the conserved F or W. The D gene is left open where the match is weak. Expanded clones get a size class; other rows say once, few or many, or leave the size out.

V: TRBV6-5; D: TRBD1; length: 15; J: TRBJ2-3; size: NA; DNA: TGTGCCAGCAGTTACTCGAGACAGGGGAAGGGTACGCAGTATTTT; CDR3: CASSYSRQGKGTQYF
V: TRBV28; D: TRBD2; length: 16; J: TRBJ2-1; size: NA; DNA: TGTGCCAGCAGTTTGAGTTTAGCGGGAGTTTACAATGAGCAGTTCTTC; CDR3: CASSLSLAGVYNEQFF
V: TRBV18; D: TRBD1; length: 17; J: TRBJ1-2; size: NA; DNA: TGTGCCAGCTCACCACCGGAGGGGGCGCGAGGAAACTATGGCTACACCTTC; CDR3: CASSPPEGARGNYGYTF
V: TRBV10-3; D: TRBD1; length: 14; J: TRBJ2-7; size: NA; DNA: TGTGCCATCAGTGTCGGGACAGGTACCTACGAGCAGTACTTC; CDR3: CAISVGTGTYEQYF
V: TRBV6-5; D: TRBD1; length: 14; J: TRBJ2-4; size: NA; DNA: TGTGCCAGCAGCCACAGGGGAGCCAAAAACATTCAGTACTTC; CDR3: CASSHRGAKNIQYF
V: TRBV19; D: NA; length: 13; J: TRBJ2-5; size: NA; DNA: TGTGCCAGTAGCTTGACAGGCAAAGAGACCCAGTACTTC; CDR3: CASSLTGKETQYF
V: TRBV30; D: TRBD2; length: 14; J: TRBJ2-7; size: few; DNA: TGTGCCTGGAGTTCAGGACTAGCGGGAGAGGAGCAGTACTTC; CDR3: CAWSSGLAGEEQYF
V: TRBV7-9; D: NA; length: 15; J: TRBJ1-1; size: NA; DNA: TGTGCCAGCAGCCCTCCCGGGTGGTTGAACACTGAAGCTTTCTTT; CDR3: CASSPPGWLNTEAFF
V: TRBV25-1; D: TRBD1; length: 14; J: TRBJ2-7; size: NA; DNA: TGTGCCAGCGCGCGAACAGGGGTCTCCTACGAGCAGTACTTC; CDR3: CASARTGVSYEQYF
V: TRBV10-3; D: TRBD2; length: 14; J: TRBJ2-1; size: few; DNA: TGTGCCATCAGTGGACTAGCGGGAATCAATGAGCAGTTCTTC; CDR3: CAISGLAGINEQFF
V: TRBV11-2; D: NA; length: 17; J: TRBJ2-1; size: NA; DNA: TGTGCCAGCAGCTTAGAGTCTTCCTACTACTCGATCAATGAGCAGTTCTTC; CDR3: CASSLESSYYSINEQFF
V: TRBV10-3; D: TRBD1; length: 13; J: TRBJ2-7; size: NA; DNA: TGTGCCATCAGTGTGAAGGGGGCGTACGAGCAGTACTTC; CDR3: CAISVKGAYEQYF
V: TRBV6-5; D: NA; length: 14; J: TRBJ2-5; size: few; DNA: TGTGCCAGCACCCCTCGGGTGCGCCTGGAGACCCAGTACTTC; CDR3: CASTPRVRLETQYF
V: TRBV10-3; D: NA; length: 14; J: TRBJ2-2; size: NA; DNA: TGTGCCATCAGTGGATCCGGTCATACCGGGGAGCTGTTTTTT; CDR3: CAISGSGHTGELFF
V: TRBV7-6; D: NA; length: 14; J: TRBJ2-5; size: few; DNA: TGTGCCAGCAGAACAGGAGGGCGGAGAGAGACCCAGTACTTC; CDR3: CASRTGGRRETQYF
V: TRBV7-9; D: NA; length: 16; J: TRBJ1-4; size: few; DNA: TGTGCCAGCAGCTCGGCTTCACGAACTGGAGGGGAAAAACTGTTTTTT; CDR3: CASSSASRTGGEKLFF
V: TRBV28; D: TRBD2; length: 16; J: TRBJ2-7; size: NA; DNA: TGTGCCAGCAGGCAACTAGCGGGAAATATCCCCTACGAGCAGTACTTC; CDR3: CASRQLAGNIPYEQYF
V: TRBV29-1; D: TRBD2; length: 13; J: TRBJ2-3; size: few; DNA: TGCAGCGTCAGCGGGATAAGCACAGATACGCAGTATTTT; CDR3: CSVSGISTDTQYF
V: TRBV2; D: NA; length: 15; J: TRBJ1-5; size: few; DNA: TGTGCCAGCAGGGTGGAAAGGGGAAGCAATCAGCCCCAGCATTTT; CDR3: CASRVERGSNQPQHF
V: TRBV5-1; D: TRBD1; length: 12; J: TRBJ1-2; size: NA; DNA: TGCGCCAGCAGGGACAGGGTGTATGGCTACACCTTC; CDR3: CASRDRVYGYTF
V: TRBV2; D: NA; length: 13; J: TRBJ2-7; size: NA; DNA: TGTGCCAGCAGTGAGATGGAGTCCTACGAGCAGTACTTC; CDR3: CASSEMESYEQYF
V: TRBV28; D: NA; length: 16; J: TRBJ2-7; size: NA; DNA: TGTGCCAGCAGTAGCTCCTACAGGCTTTTCGGCTACGAGCAGTACTTC; CDR3: CASSSSYRLFGYEQYF
V: TRBV15; D: TRBD1; length: 13; J: TRBJ2-1; size: few; DNA: TGTGCCACCAGGCGACAGGGCTACAATGAGCAGTTCTTC; CDR3: CATRRQGYNEQFF
V: TRBV18; D: TRBD2; length: 16; J: TRBJ2-1; size: NA; DNA: TGTGCCAGCTCACCAGGGTATCTAGCGGGGCACAATGAGCAGTTCTTC; CDR3: CASSPGYLAGHNEQFF
V: TRBV10-3; D: NA; length: 14; J: TRBJ1-2; size: once; DNA: TGTGCCATCAGGCCACAGACAGCGAACTATGGCTACACCTTC; CDR3: CAIRPQTANYGYTF
V: TRBV19; D: NA; length: 13; J: TRBJ2-2; size: NA; DNA: TGTGCCAGTAGTATAGTTCGCACCGGGGAGCTGTTTTTT; CDR3: CASSIVRTGELFF
V: TRBV4-3; D: TRBD2; length: 16; J: TRBJ2-2; size: few; DNA: TGCGCCAGCAGCCCCGGACTAGCCGCGAACACCGGGGAGCTGTTTTTT; CDR3: CASSPGLAANTGELFF
V: TRBV2; D: NA; length: 12; J: TRBJ2-7; size: NA; DNA: TGTGCCAGCATCTCGGACGGGACTGAGCAGTACTTC; CDR3: CASISDGTEQYF
V: TRBV29-1; D: NA; length: 14; J: TRBJ2-2; size: NA; DNA: TGCAGTGTCCGTGGACACTTGAACACCGGGGAGCTGTTTTTT; CDR3: CSVRGHLNTGELFF
V: TRBV28; D: NA; length: 16; J: TRBJ2-7; size: few; DNA: TGTGCCAGCAGTTTGGGTCCTCGGGGATTAACCCGCGAGCAGTACTTC; CDR3: CASSLGPRGLTREQYF
V: TRBV29-1; D: TRBD2; length: 14; J: TRBJ2-1; size: NA; DNA: TGCAGCGTTGTGTCTAGCGGGAGTACCAATGAGCAGTTCTTC; CDR3: CSVVSSGSTNEQFF
V: TRBV6-5; D: TRBD2; length: 13; J: TRBJ2-1; size: NA; DNA: TGTGCCAGCAGTTCCCGAGGGACTAGTGAGCAGTTCTTC; CDR3: CASSSRGTSEQFF
V: TRBV19; D: TRBD1; length: 15; J: TRBJ2-1; size: few; DNA: TGTGCCAGTAGTATAGGTGGGACAGGCTGGAATGAGCAGTTCTTC; CDR3: CASSIGGTGWNEQFF
V: TRBV5-1; D: TRBD1; length: 15; J: TRBJ2-1; size: NA; DNA: TGCGCCAGCAGCTTTACGCGACAGGGGGCGGCTGAGCAGTTCTTC; CDR3: CASSFTRQGAAEQFF
V: TRBV6-1; D: TRBD1; length: 15; J: TRBJ1-1; size: NA; DNA: TGTGCCAGCAGTTGGACAGGGTCAGGGGACACTGAAGCTTTCTTT; CDR3: CASSWTGSGDTEAFF
V: TRBV6-1; D: TRBD2; length: 14; J: TRBJ2-7; size: NA; DNA: TGTGCCAGCAGTGAACGCCCTAGCGGGAGGGAGCAGTACTTC; CDR3: CASSERPSGREQYF
V: TRBV11-1; D: TRBD1; length: 16; J: TRBJ2-1; size: once; DNA: TGTGCCAGCAGCTCTCGACAGGGGGCCTCCTACAATGAGCAGTTCTTC; CDR3: CASSSRQGASYNEQFF